Listed below are T cell receptor beta chains from one sample, sequenced in a study of chemoradiotherapy in HPV16-positive cancers. The data were produced by immunoSEQ multiplex PCR, yet TCRdb's version contains in-frame clones alone and is incomplete. The sample contains 9,500 to 12,000 clones, approximately 91% of which appear only once. This specimen was blood, taken from a patient who underwent chemoradiotherapy. Receptors originate from a human donor with HPV-associated anogenital cancer. Each CDR3 is given with its conserved first and last residue. The order of the fields is D gene, V gene, J gene, clone size, CDR3 protein, CDR3 DNA. D genes are given only for firm matches. The listing skips clone size in some rows; elsewhere it reads once, few, many or a size class.

-	TRBV10-3	TRBJ2-1	-	CAISDWEAGYYNEQFF	TGTGCCATCAGTGATTGGGAGGCGGGGTATTACAATGAGCAGTTCTTC
TRBD2	TRBV2	TRBJ2-7	-	CASSKSGGSYEQYF	TGTGCCAGCAGCAAGAGCGGGGGTTCCTACGAGCAGTACTTC
-	TRBV29-1	TRBJ1-1	-	CSSKNRGTEAFF	TGCAGCTCAAAAAATAGGGGAACTGAAGCTTTCTTT
-	TRBV5-1	TRBJ1-1	few	CASSLSPLWGLAFF	TGCGCCAGCAGCTTGAGCCCTTTGTGGGGGCTAGCTTTCTTT
-	TRBV4-1	TRBJ1-5	-	CASSHRDPRVGGNQPQHF	TGCGCCAGCAGCCATCGCGACCCCAGGGTTGGGGGCAATCAGCCCCAGCATTTT
TRBD1	TRBV5-6	TRBJ1-2	-	CASSTLGQADGYTF	TGTGCCAGCAGCACGCTAGGACAGGCTGATGGCTACACCTTC
TRBD1	TRBV7-8	TRBJ1-1	-	CASSLGQGTEAFF	TGTGCCAGCAGCTTAGGACAGGGCACTGAAGCTTTCTTT
-	TRBV10-3	TRBJ1-6	-	CAIRGSGGNSPLHF	TGTGCCATCAGAGGGTCGGGGGGTAATTCACCCCTCCACTTT
-	TRBV6-6	TRBJ2-7	-	CASGRTASSYEQYF	TGTGCCAGCGGAAGGACAGCGAGCTCCTACGAGCAGTACTTC
TRBD1	TRBV15	TRBJ1-4	-	CATSRAVRGNEKLFF	TGTGCCACCAGCAGAGCGGTCAGGGGGAATGAAAAACTGTTTTTT
TRBD1	TRBV7-9	TRBJ2-7	-	CASSSGTGVSYEQYF	TGTGCCAGCAGCTCCGGGACAGGGGTTTCCTACGAGCAGTACTTC
-	TRBV9	TRBJ2-2	-	CASSVFVGGELFF	TGTGCCAGCAGCGTCTTCGTCGGCGGGGAGCTGTTTTTT
TRBD2	TRBV7-2	TRBJ2-3	-	CASSSNPSGGRRTQYF	TGTGCCAGCAGCTCGAACCCTAGCGGAGGTCGACGTACGCAGTATTTT
TRBD2	TRBV19	TRBJ2-3	-	CASSIVWRGARGTDTQYF	TGTGCCAGTAGTATAGTGTGGCGGGGGGCCAGGGGCACAGATACGCAGTATTTT
-	TRBV10-3	TRBJ1-5	once	CAISDGGDQPQHF	TGTGCCATCAGTGATGGGGGGGATCAGCCCCAGCATTTT
-	TRBV6-1	TRBJ2-3	-	CASRRDFVGDTQYF	TGTGCCAGCAGGCGGGACTTTGTGGGAGATACGCAGTATTTT
-	TRBV6-5	TRBJ2-7	-	CASSIGAGQDYEQYF	TGTGCCAGCAGTATAGGGGCCGGACAAGATTACGAGCAGTACTTC
-	TRBV18	TRBJ1-1	-	CASSPRGQGGFLGTEAFF	TGTGCCAGCTCACCACGCGGGCAGGGAGGGTTTTTAGGCACTGAAGCTTTCTTT
-	TRBV29-1	TRBJ2-3	-	CSVEGIVADTQYF	TGCAGCGTTGAAGGGATTGTCGCAGATACGCAGTATTTT
-	TRBV19	TRBJ2-6	-	CASSISRVGRSGANVLTF	TGTGCCAGTAGTATTTCGAGGGTAGGAAGGTCTGGGGCCAACGTCCTGACTTTC
TRBD1	TRBV30	TRBJ1-4	few	CAWSVGTANEKLFF	TGTGCCTGGAGTGTCGGGACAGCTAATGAAAAACTGTTTTTT
-	TRBV18	TRBJ1-1	-	CASSPQVRTEAFF	TGTGCCAGCTCACCACAGGTCCGTACTGAAGCTTTCTTT
-	TRBV5-1	TRBJ2-7	-	CASSRDGQLYEQYF	TGCGCCAGCAGCCGGGACGGACAGCTCTACGAGCAGTACTTC
TRBD1	TRBV19	TRBJ2-7	-	CASSTYRGAYEQYF	TGTGCCAGTAGTACCTACAGGGGGGCCTACGAGCAGTACTTC
TRBD2	TRBV6-1	TRBJ2-1	-	CASSVVGGGSYNEQFF	TGTGCCAGCAGTGTCGTCGGCGGGGGGTCCTACAATGAGCAGTTCTTC
-	TRBV11-3	TRBJ2-7	few	CASGFSYEQYF	TGTGCCAGCGGTTTTTCCTACGAGCAGTACTTC
-	TRBV27	TRBJ2-1	-	CASSFFPGARSYNEQFF	TGTGCCAGCAGTTTTTTCCCGGGGGCTAGATCCTACAATGAGCAGTTCTTC
-	TRBV9	TRBJ2-7	-	CASSPLKQGHYEQYF	TGTGCCAGCAGTCCACTGAAACAGGGACACTACGAGCAGTACTTC
-	TRBV30	TRBJ2-1	-	CAWSWGRSYNEQFF	TGTGCCTGGAGTTGGGGGAGGTCCTACAATGAGCAGTTCTTC
-	TRBV5-1	TRBJ1-5	-	CASSWTGGANQPQHF	TGCGCCAGCAGCTGGACGGGGGGCGCAAACCAGCCCCAGCATTTT
-	TRBV4-2	TRBJ2-7	once	CASSLPGGKQYF	TGTGCCAGCAGCCTCCCCGGGGGCAAGCAGTACTTC
TRBD2	TRBV9	TRBJ2-2	-	CASSALGRGFAGELFF	TGTGCCAGCAGCGCCCTGGGGCGGGGGTTTGCCGGGGAGCTGTTTTTT
TRBD1	TRBV5-5	TRBJ1-2	-	CASNRRTGNGYTF	TGTGCCAGCAACCGACGGACAGGGAATGGCTACACCTTC
-	TRBV1	TRBJ2-7	-	CTSSQGSDFSYEQYF	TGCACCAGCAGCCAGGGGAGCGACTTCTCCTACGAGCAGTACTTC
-	TRBV4-2	TRBJ1-2	-	CASSQVTQGAFYGYTF	TGTGCCAGCAGCCAAGTGACACAGGGCGCGTTCTATGGCTACACCTTC
-	TRBV30	TRBJ2-2	-	CAWSVHGTGELFF	TGTGCCTGGAGTGTACATGGAACCGGGGAGCTGTTTTTT
TRBD1	TRBV5-6	TRBJ2-7	-	CASSGTGTGAYEQYF	TGTGCCAGCAGCGGAACCGGGACAGGGGCCTACGAGCAGTACTTC
TRBD2	TRBV2	TRBJ2-5	-	CASSEPGLTRHRETQYF	TGTGCCAGCAGCGAACCGGGACTAACACGCCACCGGGAGACCCAGTACTTC
-	TRBV19	TRBJ2-2	-	CASSLLGDGWNTGELFF	TGTGCCAGTAGCTTACTCGGGGACGGGTGGAACACCGGGGAGCTGTTTTTT